This TCR beta chain derives from a study of T cell responses to AZD1222 COVID-19 vaccine. General study results and limits: Of the AZD1222 recipients, only 5 or 6 were seropositive at baseline. It was only after the peak T cell response that any repertoires were sampled. Donors were largely white British and mainly female; clonal diversity was possibly underestimated.

This clone was seen only once. Its antigen is not known. The germline V gene encodes CDR1 MNHNY and CDR2 SVGAGI (reference sequence). The junction had 2 bases not matched to a gene; V was cut back by 1 base and J by 2 bases. The CDR3 contains 15 residues. This table comes from immunoSEQ multiplex PCR, and its TCRdb copy is limited to in-frame clones, with some not included. The top ten clones hold under 1.5% of a sample with under 90,000 clones, under 90% of them seen once. Sequencing used peripheral blood, obtained 28 days after the second AZD1222 dose. This clonotype originated in an adult who received the AZD1222 COVID-19 vaccine. The chain employs TRBV6-6 and TRBJ1-5, with 7 bases lining up with TRBD1. CDR3 DNA sequence: TGTGCCAGCAGTTACTTCGGGACAGGCAATCAGCCCCAGCATTTT. Translated, it gives CASSYFGTGNQPQHF.